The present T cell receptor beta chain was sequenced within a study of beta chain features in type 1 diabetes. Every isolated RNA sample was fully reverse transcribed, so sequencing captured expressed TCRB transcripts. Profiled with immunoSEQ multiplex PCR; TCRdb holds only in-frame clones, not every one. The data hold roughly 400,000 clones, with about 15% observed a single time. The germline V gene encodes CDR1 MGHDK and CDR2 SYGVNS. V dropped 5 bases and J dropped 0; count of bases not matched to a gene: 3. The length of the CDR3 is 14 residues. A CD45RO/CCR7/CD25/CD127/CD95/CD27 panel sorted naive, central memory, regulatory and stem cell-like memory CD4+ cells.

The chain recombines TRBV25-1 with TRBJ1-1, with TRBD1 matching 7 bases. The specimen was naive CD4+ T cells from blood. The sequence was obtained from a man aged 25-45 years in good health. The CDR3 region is CASSQTGLNTEAFF. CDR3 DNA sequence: TGTGCCAGCAGTCAGACAGGGTTGAACACTGAAGCTTTCTTT.